This T cell receptor beta chain is drawn from a study of CD8+ T cells in alopecia areata. Study context: Each day, treated patients took oral tofacitinib twice, at 5 to 10 mg per dose. Whole-study results and caveats: Any link of baseline CD8+ expansion to response, resting on one nonresponder, remains uncertain.

As the sequencing template, cDNA was produced by extracting RNA and reverse transcribing it. Data came from immunoSEQ multiplex PCR; TCRdb stores just in-frame clones and leaves some out. This sample carries some 220,000 clones, about three fifths of them seen once, and the ten largest clones take 1.6%. V was cut by 7 bases and J by 2 bases, with 21 bases left in between. There are 16 residues in the CDR3. CDR1 is MNHEY and CDR2 is SMNVEV in the germline V gene (reference sequence). The sample's treatment: oral pan-JAK inhibitor, 5-10 mg twice daily. Alopecia areata patients provided lesional scalp punch biopsies and peripheral blood. Turning to this clone: Its cognate antigen is unknown.

The source was CD4+ T cells sorted from blood, collected at week 4, from a patient treated with tofacitinib. This TCR was recovered from a human donor with alopecia areata. V and J are TRBV27 and TRBJ2-7; perhaps TRBD1 as D (6 bases). The DNA for the CDR3 is TGTGCCAGCAAGGGGGTGGGGACCGACAGAGCCTACGAGCAGTACTTC. It specifies CASKGVGTDRAYEQYF.